Below, 8 T cell receptor beta chains from the same sample are listed, as sequenced in a study of CD8 T cells in ankylosing spondylitis (dated by TCRdb to 2016 to 2017). The protocol used for the library was 5' RACE. Sequencer: Illumina HiSeq 2500. Using fastp at Q25 and MiXCR, TCRdb reprocessed the public reads and kept productive beta chains. Here each entry gathers all rows of one CDR3 protein and keeps the most common genes and DNA. The sample table lists about 260,000 distinct CDR3 sequences, around 19% of them with a count of one. 7.5% to 9.5% of the sample comes from the top ten. The sample comprised blood, either unsorted or a sorted T cell fraction (not recorded which). The receptor set was obtained from a male donor with ankylosing spondylitis or in good health (not recorded which).

The V and J genes are TRBV12-3 or TRBV12-4 and TRBJ2-1; 12 bases align to TRBD1. Trimming took 5 bases from V and 8 from J; bases not matched to a gene: 7. The CDR3 contains 15 residues. Written as DNA, the CDR3 is TGTGCCAGCAGTCCACCGGGACAGGGGGCCTATGAGCAGTTCTTC. Translating it yields CASSPPGQGAYEQFF.

This chain connects TRBV24-1 to TRBJ2-1; 7 bases align to TRBD1. The V gene end was trimmed by 3 bases and the J gene end by 6 bases; junction bases not matched to a gene: 10. Germline V gene sequence: CDR1 KGHDR, CDR2 SFDVKD. This CDR3 region has 16 residues. The CDR3 region has the DNA TGTGCCACCAGTGATCCGGGGCCGACAGGGATCAATGAGCAGTTCTTC. Translating it yields CATSDPGPTGINEQFF.

This clonotype was counted once. The chain recombines TRBV7-9 with TRBJ1-4; D perhaps matches TRBD1 (5 bases). V was clipped by 3 bases and J by 8 bases, with 13 bases between them. This CDR3 is built from 14 residues. Germline-derived CDR1 and CDR2 are SEHNR and FQNEAQ (reference sequence). The CDR3 sequence: CASSFGAEGEKLFF. The CDR3, as DNA: TGTGCCAGCAGCTTTGGGGCCGAAGGGGAAAAACTGTTTTTT.

This clonotype was counted only a few times. This rearrangement joins TRBV3-1 to TRBJ2-1; 11 nucleotides match TRBD2. The length of the CDR3 is 18 residues. J was trimmed by 7 bases and V by 3 bases; bases with no gene match: 14. Germline CDR1 reads LGHDT; CDR2 reads YNNKEL (reference sequence). This chain's CDR3 is CASSHLSPGLAALNEQFF. CDR3 sequence (DNA): TGTGCCAGCAGCCATCTCTCTCCGGGACTAGCGGCCTTAAATGAGCAGTTCTTC.

The CDR3 loop reads CASSWTSGRDTGELFF. In DNA form, the CDR3 reads TGTGCCAGCAGCTGGACTAGCGGGAGAGACACCGGGGAGCTGTTTTTT. The chain employs TRBV5-5 and TRBJ2-2; 13 positions match TRBD2. Trimming at V came to 3 bases and at J to 3 bases, leaving 2 bases not matched to a gene. The V gene's germline CDR1 is SGHKS and CDR2 YYEKEE (reference sequence). CDR3 size: 16 residues.

The chain employs TRBV10-2 and TRBJ1-1; perhaps TRBD1 as D (5 bases). The length of the CDR3 is 13 residues. The germline V and J ends were trimmed by 8 bases and 4 bases, with 14 bases remaining between them. The germline CDR1 and CDR2 sequences are WSHSY and SAAADI. The CDR3 loop reads CASVGAGLTEAFF. CDR3 sequence (DNA): TGCGCCAGCGTTGGGGCAGGGCTCACTGAAGCTTTCTTT.

The genes are TRBV5-1 and TRBJ2-1, with D tentatively TRBD1 (6 bases). The germline gives CDR1 SGHRS, CDR2 YFSETQ. Between the trimmed V and J ends, which lost 0 bases and 8 bases, there was a span of 15 bases. The CDR3 loop spans 15 amino acids. The CDR3 nucleotides are TGCGCCAGCAGCTTGGAGGCAGGGGAAAGAGATGAGCAGTTCTTC. It codes for CASSLEAGERDEQFF.

This clonotype was found many times. The CDR3 coding sequence is TGTGCCAGCAGACCGGGACAGCCTCATGAAGCTTTCTTT. It yields the protein CASRPGQPHEAFF. This sequence joins TRBV6-1 and TRBJ1-1; 7 bases fit TRBD1. The CDR3 sequence is 13 residues long. Germline V gives CDR1 MNHNS, CDR2 SASEGT. Trimming took 6 bases from V and 7 from J; bases not matched to a gene: 8.